The clone carrying this T cell receptor (beta chain) was detected a few times. Coverage ceases 3 residues before the CDR3 finishes, and the germline J gene fills in the end. This specimen comes from a study of T cell clonality in common variable immunodeficiency. The table came from immunoSEQ multiplex PCR; TCRdb's copy has only in-frame clones and leaves some out. Recorded here are approximately 44,000 clones, with no singletons, and the ten leading clones hold roughly a tenth. The CDR3 extends over 17 amino acids. Germline CDR1 reads SGHVS; CDR2 reads FQNEAQ. V was clipped by 6 bases and J by 6 bases, with 21 bases between them.

V is TRBV7-8 and J is TRBJ1-6; D call uncertain. The TCR sequence derives from a person aged 18-70 years in good health. Specimen: peripheral blood mononuclear cells. The CDR3 sequence is CASSLSGSKAINSPLHF. The sequenced part of the CDR3 DNA is TGTGCCAGCAGTCTTAGTGGGTCCAAAGCGATTAATTCACCC.